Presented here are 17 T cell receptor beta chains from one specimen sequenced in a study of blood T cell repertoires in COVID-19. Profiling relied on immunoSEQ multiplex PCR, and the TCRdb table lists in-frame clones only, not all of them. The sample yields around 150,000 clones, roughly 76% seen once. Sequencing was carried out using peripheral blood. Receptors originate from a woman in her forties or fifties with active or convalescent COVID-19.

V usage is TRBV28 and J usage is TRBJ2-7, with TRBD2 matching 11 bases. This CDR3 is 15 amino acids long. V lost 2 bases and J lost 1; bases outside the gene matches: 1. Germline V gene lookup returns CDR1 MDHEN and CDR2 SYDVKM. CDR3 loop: CASSLGTSGSYEQYF. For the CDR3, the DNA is TGTGCCAGCAGTTTAGGGACTAGCGGTTCCTACGAGCAGTACTTC.

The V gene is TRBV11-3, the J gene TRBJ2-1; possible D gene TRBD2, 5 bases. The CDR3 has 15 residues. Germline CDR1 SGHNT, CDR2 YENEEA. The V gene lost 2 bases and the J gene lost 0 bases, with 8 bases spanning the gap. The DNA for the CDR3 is TGTGCCAGCAGCTTAAGAGCGGACTCCTACAATGAGCAGTTCTTC. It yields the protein CASSLRADSYNEQFF.

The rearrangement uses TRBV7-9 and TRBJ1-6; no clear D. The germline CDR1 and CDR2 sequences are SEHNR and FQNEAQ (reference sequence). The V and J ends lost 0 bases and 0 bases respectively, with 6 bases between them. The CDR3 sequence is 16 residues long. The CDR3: CASSLAPTSYNSPLHF. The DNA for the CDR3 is TGTGCCAGCAGCTTAGCGCCTACCTCCTATAATTCACCCCTCCACTTT.

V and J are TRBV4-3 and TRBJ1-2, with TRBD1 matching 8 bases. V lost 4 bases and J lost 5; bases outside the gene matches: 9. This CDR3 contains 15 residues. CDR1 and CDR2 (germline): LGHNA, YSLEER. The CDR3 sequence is CASSRGWDRRYGYTF. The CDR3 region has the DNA TGCGCCAGCAGCCGAGGGTGGGACAGGCGGTATGGCTACACCTTC.

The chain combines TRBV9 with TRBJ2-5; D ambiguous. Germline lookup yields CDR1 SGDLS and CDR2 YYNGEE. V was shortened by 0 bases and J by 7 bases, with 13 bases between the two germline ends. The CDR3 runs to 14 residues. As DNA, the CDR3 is TGTGCCAGCAGCGTAGGGTTTAGGAGTGGGACCCAGTACTTC. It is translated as CASSVGFRSGTQYF.

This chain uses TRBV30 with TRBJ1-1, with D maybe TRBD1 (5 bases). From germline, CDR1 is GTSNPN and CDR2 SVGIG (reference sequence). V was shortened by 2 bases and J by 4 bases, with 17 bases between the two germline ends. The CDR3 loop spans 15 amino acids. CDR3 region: CAWSSYGGLGTEAFF. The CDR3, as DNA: TGTGCCTGGAGTTCCTACGGGGGACTCGGCACTGAAGCTTTCTTT.

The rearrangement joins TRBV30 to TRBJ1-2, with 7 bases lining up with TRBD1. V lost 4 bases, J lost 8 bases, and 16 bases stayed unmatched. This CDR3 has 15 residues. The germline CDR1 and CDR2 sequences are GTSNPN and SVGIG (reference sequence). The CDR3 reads CAWIPNRGFETGYTF. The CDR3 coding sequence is TGTGCCTGGATCCCCAACAGGGGTTTTGAGACGGGCTACACCTTC.

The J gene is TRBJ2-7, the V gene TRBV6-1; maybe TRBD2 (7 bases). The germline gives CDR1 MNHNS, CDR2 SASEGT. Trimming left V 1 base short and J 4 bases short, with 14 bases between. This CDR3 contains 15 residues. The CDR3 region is CASSEGGGRGYEQYF. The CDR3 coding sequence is TGTGCCAGCAGTGAAGGGGGGGGCAGAGGATACGAGCAGTACTTC.

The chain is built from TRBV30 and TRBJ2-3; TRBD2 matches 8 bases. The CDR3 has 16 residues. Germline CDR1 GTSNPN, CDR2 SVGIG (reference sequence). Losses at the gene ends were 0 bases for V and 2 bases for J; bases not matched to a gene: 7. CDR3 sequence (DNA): TGTGCCTGGAGTGTATTGGAACTAGCGGCCACAGATACGCAGTATTTT. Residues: CAWSVLELAATDTQYF.

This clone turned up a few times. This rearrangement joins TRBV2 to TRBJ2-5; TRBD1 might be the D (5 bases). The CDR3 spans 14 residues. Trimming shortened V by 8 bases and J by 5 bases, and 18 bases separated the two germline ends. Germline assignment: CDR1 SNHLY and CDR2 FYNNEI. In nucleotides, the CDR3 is TGTGCCAGCGGGGCGCAGGGCGTTCGGGAGACCCAGTACTTC. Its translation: CASGAQGVRETQYF.

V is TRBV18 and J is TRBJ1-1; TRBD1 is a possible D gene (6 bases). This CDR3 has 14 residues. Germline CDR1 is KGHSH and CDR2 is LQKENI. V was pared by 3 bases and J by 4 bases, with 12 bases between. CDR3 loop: CASSPDSLTTEAFF. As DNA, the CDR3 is TGTGCCAGCTCACCGGACAGCCTGACCACTGAAGCTTTCTTT.

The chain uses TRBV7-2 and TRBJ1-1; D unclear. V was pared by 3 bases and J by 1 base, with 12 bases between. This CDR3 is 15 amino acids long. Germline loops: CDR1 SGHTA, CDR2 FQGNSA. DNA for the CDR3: TGTGCCAGCAGCTTTGGCTGGGCAGGGAACACTGAAGCTTTCTTT. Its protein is CASSFGWAGNTEAFF.

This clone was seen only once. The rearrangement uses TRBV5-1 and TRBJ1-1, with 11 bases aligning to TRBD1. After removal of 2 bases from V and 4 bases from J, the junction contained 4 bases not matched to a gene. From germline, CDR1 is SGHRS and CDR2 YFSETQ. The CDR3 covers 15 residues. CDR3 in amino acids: CASSFRTGGGTEAFF. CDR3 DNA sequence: TGCGCCAGCAGCTTCCGGACAGGGGGCGGCACTGAAGCTTTCTTT.

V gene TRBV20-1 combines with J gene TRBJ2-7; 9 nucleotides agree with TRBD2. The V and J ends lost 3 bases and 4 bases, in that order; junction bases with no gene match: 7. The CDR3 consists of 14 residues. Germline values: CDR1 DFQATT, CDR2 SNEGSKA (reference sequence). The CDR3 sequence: CSASEIAGGYEQYF. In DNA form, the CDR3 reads TGCAGTGCTAGTGAAATTGCGGGAGGGTACGAGCAGTACTTC.

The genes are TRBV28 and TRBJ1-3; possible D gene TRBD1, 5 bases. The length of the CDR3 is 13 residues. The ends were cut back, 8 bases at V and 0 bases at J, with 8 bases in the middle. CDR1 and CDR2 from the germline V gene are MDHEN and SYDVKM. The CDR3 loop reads CASQRGSGNTIYF. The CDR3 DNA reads TGTGCCAGCCAAAGGGGCTCTGGAAACACCATATATTTT.

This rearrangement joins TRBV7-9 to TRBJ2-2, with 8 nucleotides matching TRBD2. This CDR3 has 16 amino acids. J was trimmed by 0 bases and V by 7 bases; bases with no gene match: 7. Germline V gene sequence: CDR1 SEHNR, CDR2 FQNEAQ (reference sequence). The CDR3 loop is CASNTIAGPNTGELFF. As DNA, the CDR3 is TGTGCCAGCAACACCATAGCGGGGCCGAACACCGGGGAGCTGTTTTTT.

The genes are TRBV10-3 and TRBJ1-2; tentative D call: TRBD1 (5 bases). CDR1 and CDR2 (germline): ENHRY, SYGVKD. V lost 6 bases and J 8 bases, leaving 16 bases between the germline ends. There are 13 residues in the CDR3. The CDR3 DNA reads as TGTGCCATCAGACCCTCGGGGGGAGGGGGCTACACCTTC. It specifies CAIRPSGGGGYTF.